This T cell receptor beta chain came from a study of T cells after posttransplantation cyclophosphamide (TCRdb year 2016). As for the study more broadly: Using TRB sequencing, the study followed how the T cell repertoire rebuilt after myeloablative bone marrow transplantation with posttransplantation cyclophosphamide given as GVHD prophylaxis. Antigen receptor sequencing covered samples from 35 PTCy-treated patients and around 16 of their related bone marrow donors. TRB sequencing was performed on blood from all 30 or so PTCy patients with 1-year posttransplant specimens. TRB sequencing was also done on up to about 3 additional blood samples from 2 to 5.2 years after transplant in 3 patients, and on pretransplant blood from 4 patients. Because TRA and TRB clonality correlated tightly in eight or nine samples, later TCR analyses were limited to TRB. Public TRB sequences were searched against a database of over 3,000 sequences associated with responses to pathogens, tumor antigens, self-antigens and alloantigens. The research as a whole found: At 1-2 months, donor-recipient similarity was low but rose over the first year, and the later blood repertoires were often dominated by donor CD8+ memory clones. The TRB repertoires of T cells infiltrating skin or GI tract showed only limited overlap with the TRB repertoires of T cells in blood. Across 45 patients, recipient CMV seropositivity and CMV reactivation were highly associated with TRB clonality; PTCy diversity was similar to CNI/methotrexate controls.

Peripheral blood samples were provided by related bone marrow donors on the day of marrow donation. Peripheral blood and bone marrow mononuclear cells were isolated by Ficoll-Hypaque density centrifugation and cryopreserved. Turning to this clone: Its antigen target is currently unknown. No base-level quality is on record; no much larger clone is a single base apart.

Looking up the germline V gene yields CDR1 ENHRY and CDR2 SYGVKD. Measured from the cysteine to the phenylalanine, the CDR3 is 12 residues long. The CDR3 DNA has 36 bases and is translated from base 1. The trim is 11 bases for V and 8 bases for J, with a gap of 15 bases between the germline ends. TRB sequencing was run on genomic DNA with either the immunoSEQ assay at survey resolution or the hsTCRB kit. As for the original processing: The immunoSEQ software was used for initial read processing, and the LymphoSeq R package was used for repertoire analyses. Clonality was computed as 1 minus normalized Shannon entropy; Gini coefficient was also calculated for each TRB dataset. Phenotypes of unsorted samples were inferred by mapping TRB sequences from sorted subsets of the recipient or donor onto the same recipient's unsorted samples. What TCRdb holds here is the immuneACCESS table cut down to in-frame rearrangements. Part of the clones is not present; checked against another copy, under half of the missing clones reflect an unresolved V gene, and the others are unexplained. V and J calls and clone size are those listed in that table; D and trimming were worked out from the DNA. The sample includes tens of thousands of clones, with around 91% observed a single time. Clones ranked in the top ten supply 2.5% to 4% of the sample.

Source material: PBMCs. The TCR was taken from a woman between 45 and 60 years old in good health and a related stem cell transplant donor. The V gene is TRBV10-3 and the J gene is TRBJ1-4, with the D gene call left open. CDR3 sequence: CAVSGVGEKLFF. In nucleotides, the sequence is TGTGCCGTATCCGGGGTAGGAGAAAAACTGTTTTTT.